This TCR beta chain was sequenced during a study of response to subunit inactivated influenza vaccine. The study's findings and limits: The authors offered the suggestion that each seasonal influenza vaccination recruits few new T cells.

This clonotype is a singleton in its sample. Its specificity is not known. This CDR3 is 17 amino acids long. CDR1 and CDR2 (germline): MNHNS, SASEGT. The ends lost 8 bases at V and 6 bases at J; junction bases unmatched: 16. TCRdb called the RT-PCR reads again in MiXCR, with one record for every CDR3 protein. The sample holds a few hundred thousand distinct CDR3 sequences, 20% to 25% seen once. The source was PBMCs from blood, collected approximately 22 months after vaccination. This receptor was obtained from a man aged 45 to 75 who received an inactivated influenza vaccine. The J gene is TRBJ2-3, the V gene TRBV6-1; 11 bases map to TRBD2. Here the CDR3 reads CASVSTSGGVSADTQYF. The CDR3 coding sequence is TGTGCCAGCGTCTCCACTAGCGGGGGAGTAAGTGCGGATACGCAGTATTTT.